The 13 T cell receptor beta chains reported below all come from one sample, sequenced in a study of cytomegalovirus exposure and HLA in healthy donors. Clones were read by immunoSEQ multiplex PCR, and TCRdb kept only the in-frame ones, dropping some. The sample lists 150,000 to 200,000 clones; around nine tenths were seen once. Sample: PBMCs. The receptors derive from a man aged 25-45 years in good health and CMV-seropositive.

This clone was seen only once. The rearrangement uses TRBV12-5 and TRBJ1-2, with D uncertain. Trimming removed 0 bases from V and 7 bases from J, with 9 bases in between. From germline, CDR1 is LGHNT and CDR2 FRNRAP. The CDR3 totals 13 residues. CDR3 in amino acids: CASGLVQTGGYTF. CDR3 nucleotides: TGTGCTAGTGGTTTGGTACAAACGGGTGGCTACACCTTC.

This chain links TRBV30 with TRBJ2-3; 8 nucleotides align to TRBD1. The CDR3 has 13 residues. Germline V gene data show CDR1 as GTSNPN and CDR2 as SVGIG (reference sequence). V lost 4 bases to trimming and J lost 5 bases; unmatched junction nucleotides: 5. CDR3 bases: TGTGCCTGGAATACAGGGGGTGTAGATACGCAGTATTTT. It yields the protein CAWNTGGVDTQYF. The whole variable domain, filled in from reference TRBV30 and TRBJ2-3, reads SQTIHQWPATLVQPVGSPLSLECTVEGTSNPNLYWYRQAAGRGLQLLFYSVGIGQISSEVPQNLSASRPQDRQFILSSKKLLLSDSGFYLCAWNTGGVDTQYFGPGTRLTVL.

The chain recombines TRBV18 with TRBJ1-1, with TRBD1 matching 7 bases. The CDR3 has 15 amino acids. V lost 5 bases to trimming and J lost 1 base; unmatched junction nucleotides: 7. Germline V lookup: CDR1 KGHSH, CDR2 LQKENI. The CDR3 DNA reads TGTGCCAGCTCATTACAGACAGGGACGAACACTGAAGCTTTCTTT. It specifies CASSLQTGTNTEAFF. The full variable domain, its missing parts supplied by reference TRBV18 and TRBJ1-1, is NAGVMQNPRHLVRRRGQEARLRCSPMKGHSHVYWYRQLPEEGLKFMVYLQKENIIDESGMPKERFSAEFPKEGPSILRIQQVVRGDSAAYFCASSLQTGTNTEAFFGQGTRLTVV.

The rearrangement joins TRBV9 to TRBJ2-7, with 12 bases that match TRBD2. V shed 4 bases, J shed 2 bases, and the junction held 10 bases outside the gene matches. The germline gives CDR1 SGDLS, CDR2 YYNGEE. The CDR3 spans 17 residues. The CDR3 region is CASSPTFTSGRPYEQYF. The CDR3 DNA reads as TGTGCCAGCAGCCCCACCTTCACTAGCGGGAGGCCCTACGAGCAGTACTTC.

CDR3 sequence reads: CASSQPGQGYEQYF. The CDR3 bases are TGCGCCAGCAGCCAGCCGGGACAGGGTTACGAGCAGTACTTC. The chain employs TRBV4-1 and TRBJ2-7; 9 nucleotides agree with TRBD1. The CDR3 spans 14 residues. V lost 3 bases, J lost 4 bases, and 4 bases stayed unmatched. Germline V CDR1 and CDR2: MGHRA, YSYEKL.

The chain uses TRBV2 and TRBJ2-7, with 12 bases matching TRBD1. From germline, CDR1 is SNHLY and CDR2 FYNNEI. The junction had 4 bases not matched to a gene; V was cut back by 6 bases and J by 7 bases. The CDR3 is 13 residues long. The CDR3 sequence is CASRGQGADEQYF. CDR3 in DNA: TGTGCCAGCAGGGGACAGGGGGCAGATGAGCAGTACTTC.

This chain uses TRBV6-1 with TRBJ2-2; D remains ambiguous. CDR1 MNHNS and CDR2 SASEGT come from the germline V gene. The germline V and J ends were trimmed by 4 bases and 2 bases, with 8 bases remaining between them. CDR3 length: 14 amino acids. This chain's CDR3 is CASSVNLNTGELFF. The CDR3 nucleotides read TGTGCCAGCAGTGTTAACTTAAACACCGGGGAGCTGTTTTTT.

This clone was recorded once. The V and J genes are TRBV5-6 and TRBJ1-5; tentatively, D is TRBD1 (5 bases). V lost 3 bases and J lost 3, with 19 bases in between. The CDR3 has 17 amino acids. Germline CDR1 is SGHDT and CDR2 is YYEEEE. CDR3 residues: CASSSAPTGRTNQPQHF. CDR3 DNA: TGTGCCAGCAGCTCAGCACCCACGGGACGAACCAATCAGCCCCAGCATTTT.

The chain recombines TRBV7-9 with TRBJ2-2, with D unclear. V was clipped by 3 bases and J by 4 bases, with 9 bases between them. Per germline, CDR1 SEHNR and CDR2 FQNEAQ (reference sequence). This CDR3 region has 14 residues. CDR3 in amino acids: CASSFGGGTGELFF. In nucleotides, the CDR3 is TGTGCCAGCAGCTTTGGCGGTGGCACCGGGGAGCTGTTTTTT.

This CDR3 is CASSLTSDRGSTGELFF. The CDR3 DNA reads as TGTGCCAGCAGCTTAACCTCTGACAGGGGGAGCACCGGGGAGCTGTTTTTT. V usage is TRBV7-3 and J usage is TRBJ2-2; 9 bases map to TRBD1. J lost 4 bases, V lost 0 bases, and 6 bases had no gene match. There are 17 residues in the CDR3. The germline V gene has CDR1 SGHTA and CDR2 FQGTGA.

This sequence joins TRBV29-1 and TRBJ2-7; possible D gene TRBD1, 6 bases. The germline V and J ends were trimmed by 5 bases and 3 bases, with 14 bases remaining between them. Germline V gene lookup returns CDR1 SQVTM and CDR2 ANQGSEA. The CDR3 has 13 amino acids. CDR3 DNA: TGCAGCGTTTATCCCGGACAGAACTACGAGCAGTACTTC. Residues: CSVYPGQNYEQYF.

The chain is built from TRBV27 and TRBJ2-6; no definite D call. Trimming cost V 8 bases and J 3 bases, with 8 bases left between them. This CDR3 comprises 13 residues. Germline V gene lookup returns CDR1 MNHEY and CDR2 SMNVEV (reference sequence). CDR3 residues: CASGPVGANVLTF. The CDR3 DNA is TGTGCCAGCGGACCCGTTGGGGCCAACGTCCTGACTTTC.

The V and J genes are TRBV19 and TRBJ2-7, with TRBD1 identical over 12 bases. Germline V gene sequence: CDR1 LNHDA, CDR2 SQIVND (reference sequence). After removal of 6 bases from V and 5 bases from J, the junction contained 8 bases not matched to a gene. The CDR3 covers 15 residues. The CDR3 DNA reads as TGTGCCAGTAGCATCGGGACAGGGGGCTTCAACGAGCAGTACTTC. This encodes CASSIGTGGFNEQYF.